The 3 T cell receptor beta chains presented below share a single source sample, sequenced in a study of CD8 T cells in ankylosing spondylitis. TCRdb processed the 5' RACE reads anew with MiXCR; each CDR3 protein has one entry. This table holds about 540,000 distinct CDR3 sequences, roughly 12% found once. Their target antigens are unknown. Study results and caveats: Characteristic, it appeared, of ankylosing spondylitis blood was a TCR beta motif of fewer than 10 highly homologous variants.

Sequencing was carried out using blood, either unsorted or a sorted T cell fraction (not recorded which). These receptors all come from a male donor with ankylosing spondylitis.

This clonotype showed up many times. The CDR3, as DNA: TGTGCCAGCAGCTCTTATAGGACAGGGAGTGGCAATCAGCCCCAGCATTTT. Encoded protein: CASSSYRTGSGNQPQHF. This chain uses TRBV7-8 with TRBJ1-5, with 8 bases identical to TRBD1. With V trimmed by 4 bases and J by 2 bases, 10 bases remained unmatched. In germline, CDR1 is SGHVS, CDR2 FQNEAQ. The CDR3 has 17 amino acids.

This clonotype turned up a few times. This sequence joins TRBV12-3 or TRBV12-4 and TRBJ2-2; 12 bases map to TRBD1. CDR3 length: 15 residues. With V trimmed by 6 bases and J by 7 bases, 6 bases remained unmatched. DNA for the CDR3: TGTGCCAGCAGGGGGACAGGGGGCGTTTTCGGGGAGCTGTTTTTT. Translating gives CASRGTGGVFGELFF.

Concerning this clonotype: An end of the junction differs from the germline gene, which may be a read error. The chain links TRBV4-2 to TRBJ1-3; D unresolved. CDR1 is LGHNA and CDR2 is YNFKEQ in the germline V gene. The CDR3 consists of 14 residues. The CDR3, as DNA: TGTGCCAGCAGTCAAGACTGGTCTGGAAACACCATATATTTT. This sequence encodes CASSQDWSGNTIYF.